This T cell receptor (beta chain) was recovered during a study of T cells expressing NK-cell markers. TCRdb reprocessed the 5' RACE reads; each CDR3 protein has one entry and no DNA is given. The table lists 200,000 to 300,000 distinct CDR3 sequences. The CDR3 length is 14 residues. The germline gives CDR1 MGHRA, CDR2 YSYEKL. Notes on this clonotype: Its antigen is not known.

Study findings and constraints: Whether expanded NKG2C-expressing T cell clones recognize HCMV is unknown. Similarly, these clonotypes led the CD3+CD56-NKG2C+ fraction as well in a handful of donors. A range of about 1.0-7.0% of CD8+ T cells consisted of dominant NKG2C+ clonotypes in six donors.

The sample taken for sequencing was blood T cells: a sorted CD56 or NKG2C T cell subset, CD4+ or CD8+ T cells, or bulk PBMC T cells (not recorded which). This chain connects TRBV4-1 to TRBJ2-1; no DNA is available, so the TRBD2 call from TCRdb remains unchecked. This clonotype was sampled from a woman between 18 and 69 years old in good health. CDR3 loop: CASSHQLAYNEQFF.